This T cell receptor (beta chain) was observed in a study of vaccination effects on CD4 cells after COVID-19. Repertoires were generated with immunoSEQ multiplex PCR, while TCRdb's copy carries only in-frame clones and drops some. Of about 30,000 clones listed, 65% are singletons. Findings and limits, study-wide: Cross-reaction with common cold coronaviruses was seen in only 1 of 255 vaccine-induced clones from healthy vaccinees.

In regard to this clone: Its target is not known.

Germline lookup yields CDR1 SNHLY and CDR2 FYNNEI. The ends were cut back, 4 bases at V and 0 bases at J, with 9 bases in the middle. CDR3 length: 15 amino acids. After around nine days in culture, the CD4+ T cells were isolated. The sequencing used CD4+ T cells from PBMCs cultured without peptide, collected before COVID-19 vaccination. This clonotype was obtained from a human donor who received a COVID-19 vaccine. The chain has TRBV2 and TRBJ2-2; D gene uncertain. The CDR3 nucleotides are TGTGCCAGCAGTGCTGGCAGTGCGAACACCGGGGAGCTGTTTTTT. This translates into CASSAGSANTGELFF.